This entry lists 16 T cell receptor beta chains sequenced from one sample in a study of T cells in Graves' hyperthyroidism and ophthalmopathy (dated by TCRdb to the late 2010s). Libraries were prepared through multiplex PCR. The listed sequencing device is Illumina HiSeq 2000. The TCR beta CDR3 regions were amplified from RNA transcripts. The first round of RT-PCR for the TCR CDR3 was performed with the HTBI primer set and the Qiagen OneStep RT-PCR kit. TCRdb applied fastp at Q25 and MiXCR to the public reads, then kept only in-frame beta chains. CDR3 protein duplicates are merged, each entry listing the most common genes and DNA. The sample data list about 260,000 distinct CDR3 sequences, and approximately 16% of these were observed just once. Jointly, the top ten make up 28% of the sample. The specimen sequenced was blood. Source of these receptors: a woman under 30 with Graves' ophthalmopathy.

This clonotype was detected many times. This rearrangement joins TRBV18 to TRBJ2-7, with D possibly called TRBD1 or TRBD2 (5 bases each). V was pared by 4 bases and J by 7 bases, with 20 bases between. The CDR3 runs 15 residues. CDR1 is KGHSH and CDR2 is LQKENI in the germline V gene. The CDR3 spells CASSHRDGVQLEQYF. Here the CDR3 DNA reads TGTGCCAGCTCACACCGGGACGGAGTCCAGTTAGAGCAGTACTTC.

This clonotype was picked up many times. This chain uses TRBV3-1 with TRBJ2-5; 9 bases agree with TRBD1. The V gene's germline CDR1 is LGHDT and CDR2 YNNKEL (reference sequence). V trimming: 5 bases; J trimming: 13 bases; junction bases outside the gene matches: 14. This CDR3 has 14 amino acids. The CDR3 here is CASSTVPGQGTWYF. CDR3 coding DNA: TGTGCCAGCAGCACGGTGCCGGGACAGGGTACCTGGTACTTC.

This clonotype was counted at least ten times. J is TRBJ2-7 and V is TRBV20-1; D may be TRBD1 (5 bases). This CDR3 has 11 residues. The germline CDR1 and CDR2 sequences are DFQATT and SNEGSKA (reference sequence). Trimming shortened V by 3 bases and J by 2 bases, and 5 bases separated the two germline ends. This chain's CDR3 is CSASRAYEQYF. The CDR3 DNA reads TGCAGTGCTAGCAGGGCCTACGAGCAGTACTTC.

This clonotype was seen ten or more times. This CDR3 is CASSVGGTGHYYGYTF. The CDR3 DNA is TGTGCCAGCAGCGTAGGAGGGACAGGGCATTACTATGGCTACACCTTC. The V call is TRBV9, the J call TRBJ1-2; 9 bases match TRBD1. CDR1 and CDR2 from the germline V gene are SGDLS and YYNGEE. The CDR3 runs 16 residues. The V gene end was trimmed by 0 bases and the J gene end by 3 bases; junction bases not matched to a gene: 6.

This clonotype was detected only a few times. The chain has TRBV25-1 and TRBJ2-7, with D possibly matching TRBD2 (6 bases). Between the trimmed V and J ends, which lost 10 bases and 0 bases, there was a span of 13 bases. The CDR3 is 13 residues long. Germline CDR1 MGHDK, CDR2 SYGVNS. The CDR3 nucleotides read TGTGCCACCGGGGGTGGGAGCTCCTACGAGCAGTACTTC. Its translation: CATGGGSSYEQYF.

About this clonotype itself: A clone one base away is much larger, so this may be a read error. This sequence joins TRBV25-1 and TRBJ1-2, with D possibly TRBD1 on 5 matching bases. This CDR3 region has 15 residues. The germline gives CDR1 MGHDK, CDR2 SYGVNS. Trimming removed 2 bases at V and 7 bases at J, with 17 bases between. The CDR3 reads CASSEIKEGVPGYTF. The CDR3 DNA sequence: TGTGCCAGCAGTGAAATTAAAGAAGGGGTGCCTGGCTACACCTTC.

This clonotype was counted at least ten times. This chain connects TRBV20-1 to TRBJ2-3; D call uncertain. The CDR3 runs 16 residues. Per germline, CDR1 DFQATT and CDR2 SNEGSKA (reference sequence). The germline V and J ends were trimmed by 2 bases and 2 bases, with 17 bases remaining between them. CDR3 nucleotide sequence: TGCAGTGCTAGACCCGATAGCCACTCCCTCACAGATACGCAGTATTTT. This codes for CSARPDSHSLTDTQYF.

This clonotype was picked up many times. This sequence joins TRBV11-2 and TRBJ2-1; D might be TRBD2 (5 bases). Trimming took off 5 bases at V and 9 bases at J, with 20 bases between the two ends. The CDR3 covers 15 residues. CDR1 and CDR2 (germline): SGHAT, FQNNGV. This chain's CDR3 is CASSPNSLVSGEQFF. The CDR3 bases are TGTGCCAGCAGCCCAAATAGTCTAGTCAGCGGTGAGCAGTTCTTC.

This clonotype was counted many times. This rearrangement joins TRBV28 to TRBJ1-3; D is uncertain. Germline V lookup: CDR1 MDHEN, CDR2 SYDVKM. The ends were cut back, 3 bases at V and 0 bases at J, with 15 bases in the middle. There are 17 residues in the CDR3. The CDR3: CASSFFPLSISGNTIYF. The CDR3 DNA is TGTGCCAGCAGTTTTTTCCCCCTTTCGATCTCTGGAAACACCATATATTTT.

This clonotype was counted many times. The V gene is TRBV20-1, the J gene TRBJ2-3; 16 positions match TRBD2. Unmatched junction bases numbered 8, after V lost 5 bases and J lost 12 bases. Germline loops: CDR1 DFQATT, CDR2 SNEGSKA (reference sequence). The CDR3 consists of 14 residues. The CDR3, as DNA: TGCAGTGCTTATCCGGGACTAGCGGGGGGGAATCAGTATTTT. It specifies CSAYPGLAGGNQYF.

At least ten counts were recorded for this clonotype. This chain uses TRBV7-2 with TRBJ2-7, with TRBD2 matching 11 bases. The CDR3 spans 15 residues. Per germline, CDR1 SGHTA and CDR2 FQGNSA. The V gene end was trimmed by 0 bases and the J gene end by 6 bases; junction bases not matched to a gene: 4. The CDR3 sequence: CASSLASSGRSEQYF. Written as DNA, the CDR3 is TGTGCCAGCAGCTTAGCATCTAGCGGGAGGAGCGAGCAGTACTTC.

The table lists this clonotype with many counts. This chain joins TRBV20-1 and TRBJ2-1; tentatively, D is TRBD2 (5 bases). In germline, CDR1 is DFQATT, CDR2 SNEGSKA (reference sequence). Trimming took 6 bases from V and 4 from J, leaving 16 bases between them. The CDR3 is 14 amino acids. CDR3 in DNA: TGCAGTGCCCCCCCCTTTAGCGAATACAATGAGCAGTTCTTC. Translated: CSAPPFSEYNEQFF.

This clonotype has more than one count but fewer than ten. The chain joins TRBV3-1 to TRBJ2-5, with unresolved D. Germline loops: CDR1 LGHDT, CDR2 YNNKEL (reference sequence). V was clipped by 4 bases and J by 2 bases, with 14 bases between them. The CDR3 is 15 residues long. Here the CDR3 reads CASSLSTGPQETQYF. The DNA of the CDR3 is TGTGCCAGCAGCCTTTCGACCGGACCTCAAGAGACCCAGTACTTC.

This clonotype was seen repeatedly, ten times or more. The V call is TRBV4-2, the J call TRBJ2-1; D not resolved. The CDR3 consists of 13 residues. CDR1 and CDR2 from the germline V gene are LGHNA and YNFKEQ. Trimming left V 0 bases short and J 10 bases short, with 10 bases between. The CDR3 sequence: CASSQEVPKEQFF. DNA for the CDR3: TGTGCCAGCAGCCAAGAAGTTCCCAAAGAGCAGTTCTTC.

There are many counts of this clonotype. The chain links TRBV20-1 to TRBJ1-1; D may be TRBD1 (5 bases). The germline V and J ends were trimmed by 4 bases and 6 bases, with 21 bases remaining between them. The CDR3 sequence is 15 residues long. The germline V gene has CDR1 DFQATT and CDR2 SNEGSKA (reference sequence). The CDR3 bases are TGCAGTGCTAACCCCCTAGGACTCGCGGGGGCTGAAGCTTTCTTT. It yields the protein CSANPLGLAGAEAFF.

Ten or more counts support this clonotype. CDR3 sequence: CASSSYRGYNEQFF. The CDR3 DNA sequence: TGTGCCAGCAGCTCCTACAGGGGCTACAATGAGCAGTTCTTC. The V gene is TRBV7-8, the J gene TRBJ2-1; 7 bases map to TRBD1. V dropped 4 bases and J dropped 3; count of bases not matched to a gene: 3. The germline CDR1 and CDR2 sequences are SGHVS and FQNEAQ. The CDR3 is made up of 14 amino acids.